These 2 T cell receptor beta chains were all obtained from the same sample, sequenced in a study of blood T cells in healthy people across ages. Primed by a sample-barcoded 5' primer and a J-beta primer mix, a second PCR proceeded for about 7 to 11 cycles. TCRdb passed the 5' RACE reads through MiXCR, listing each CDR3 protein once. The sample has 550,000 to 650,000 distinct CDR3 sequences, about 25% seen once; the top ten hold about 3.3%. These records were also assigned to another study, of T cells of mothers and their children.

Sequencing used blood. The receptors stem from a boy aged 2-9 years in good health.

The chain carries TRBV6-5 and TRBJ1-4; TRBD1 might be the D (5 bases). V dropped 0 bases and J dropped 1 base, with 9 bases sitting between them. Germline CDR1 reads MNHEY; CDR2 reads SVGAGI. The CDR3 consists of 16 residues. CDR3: CASSYSTQGTNEKLFF. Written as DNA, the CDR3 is TGTGCCAGCAGTTACTCGACGCAGGGAACTAATGAAAAACTGTTTTTT.

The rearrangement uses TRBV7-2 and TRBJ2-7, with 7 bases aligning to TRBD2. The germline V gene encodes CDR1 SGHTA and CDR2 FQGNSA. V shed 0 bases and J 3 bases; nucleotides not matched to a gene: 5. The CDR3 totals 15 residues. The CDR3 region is CASSLAHGGGYEQYF. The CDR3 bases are TGTGCCAGCAGCTTAGCGCACGGCGGGGGCTACGAGCAGTACTTC. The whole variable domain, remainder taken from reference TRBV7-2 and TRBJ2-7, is GAGVSQSPSNKVTEKGKDVELRCDPISGHTALYWYRQSLGQGLEFLIYFQGNSAPDKSGLPSDRFSAERTGGSVSTLTIQRTQQEDSAVYLCASSLAHGGGYEQYFGPGTRLTVT.